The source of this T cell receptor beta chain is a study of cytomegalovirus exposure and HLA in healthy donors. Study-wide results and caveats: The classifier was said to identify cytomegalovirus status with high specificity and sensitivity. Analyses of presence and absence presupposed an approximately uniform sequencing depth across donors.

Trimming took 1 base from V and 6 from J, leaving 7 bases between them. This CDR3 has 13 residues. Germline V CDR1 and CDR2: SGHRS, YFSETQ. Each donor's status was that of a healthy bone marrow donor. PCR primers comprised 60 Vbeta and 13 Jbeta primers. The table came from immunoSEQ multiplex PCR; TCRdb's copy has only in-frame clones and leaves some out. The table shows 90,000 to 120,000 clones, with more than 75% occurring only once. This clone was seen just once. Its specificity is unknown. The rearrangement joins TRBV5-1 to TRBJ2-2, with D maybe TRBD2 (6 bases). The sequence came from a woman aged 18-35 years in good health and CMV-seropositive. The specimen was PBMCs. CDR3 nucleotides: TGCGCCAGCAGCTTGTGGGGGGCCGGGGAGCTGTTTTTT. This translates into CASSLWGAGELFF.